This T cell receptor (beta chain) was profiled in a study of cytomegalovirus exposure and HLA in healthy donors. About the research overall: A prior analysis found about 120 million unique TCR beta sequences from 150 million to 200 million T cells.

With V trimmed by 4 bases and J by 6 bases, 4 bases remained unmatched. The CDR3 runs 13 residues. CDR1 and CDR2 (germline): SGHRS, YFSETQ. General study results and limits: TCR beta V- and J-gene trimming was later associated with a missense DCLRE1C variant. The majority of TCR sequences were rare, yet some public TCRs appeared in many donors. Sequencing likely produced, as an artifact, a cluster of highly shared sequence variants.

Concerning this clone: Antigen unknown.

PCR primers comprised 60 Vbeta and 13 Jbeta primers. The repertoire was sequenced with immunoSEQ multiplex PCR; TCRdb's copy has only in-frame clones and lacks some. The sample includes approximately 150,000 clones. The source is a woman aged 35 to 49 in good health and CMV-seronegative. Sequenced: PBMCs. The rearrangement links TRBV5-1 to TRBJ1-5, with 7 nucleotides matching TRBD1. The CDR3 coding sequence is TGCGCCAGCAGCCCAGGGGGGCGTCAGCCCCAGCATTTT. Translated, it gives CASSPGGRQPQHF.